One and the same sample provided the 9 T cell receptor beta chains below, sequenced in a study of OX40 agonist ivuxolimab in advanced cancers. TCRdb's table, derived via immunoSEQ multiplex PCR, lists solely in-frame clones and lacks some. The repertoire has approximately 20,000 clones, over 70% of them found once; the top ten carry under 20%. The source was CD4+ or CD8+ T cells sorted from blood, collected in a trial of the OX40 agonist ivuxolimab. Receptors were obtained from an adult with an advanced solid tumor such as melanoma, head and neck, liver or kidney cancer.

V usage is TRBV5-8 and J usage is TRBJ1-1, with D tentatively TRBD1 (6 bases). The ends were cut back, 4 bases at V and 7 bases at J, with 20 bases in the middle. Germline loops: CDR1 SGHTS, CDR2 YDEGEE. The CDR3 is 15 residues long. DNA of the CDR3: TGTGCCAGCAGCCTATCTCCAACGAGGGGGTTTGAAGCTTTCTTT. Its translation is CASSLSPTRGFEAFF.

The sample holds a few counts of this clone. This chain uses TRBV27 with TRBJ2-1, with TRBD1 matching over 8 bases. The germline gives CDR1 MNHEY, CDR2 SMNVEV (reference sequence). V lost 2 bases to trimming and J lost 5 bases; unmatched junction nucleotides: 8. This CDR3 is 16 amino acids long. The CDR3 reads CASSLADRVGNNEQFF. In nucleotides, the CDR3 is TGTGCCAGCAGTTTAGCGGACAGGGTGGGGAACAATGAGCAGTTCTTC.

This chain uses TRBV28 with TRBJ2-7; 7 positions agree with TRBD1. The germline gives CDR1 MDHEN, CDR2 SYDVKM. The CDR3 is made up of 17 amino acids. V lost 4 bases, J lost 3 bases, and 15 bases stayed unmatched. This CDR3 reads CASSSYRGRGTFYEQYF. The CDR3 region has the DNA TGTGCCAGCAGTTCATACAGGGGCCGGGGCACTTTCTACGAGCAGTACTTC.

This clone turned up a few times. Other DNA sequences in the same sample also yield this CDR3. The CDR3 reads CASSQEGRSTYEQYF. The CDR3, as DNA: TGCGCCAGCAGCCAAGAAGGCCGGAGCACCTACGAGCAGTACTTC. The chain combines TRBV4-1 with TRBJ2-7; D not resolved. Trimming removed 0 bases at V and 2 bases at J, with 11 bases between. The V gene's germline CDR1 is MGHRA and CDR2 YSYEKL. The CDR3 contains 15 residues.

The chain carries TRBV30 and TRBJ1-2; 10 positions match TRBD1. V shed 4 bases and J 5 bases; nucleotides not matched to a gene: 10. From germline, CDR1 is GTSNPN and CDR2 SVGIG (reference sequence). This CDR3 has 15 residues. CDR3 DNA sequence: TGTGCCTGGACCACACCGACAGGGGGCGGTTATGGCTACACCTTC. It is translated as CAWTTPTGGGYGYTF.

V is TRBV5-5 and J is TRBJ2-7; 8 nucleotides agree with TRBD1. The V segment lost 4 bases and the J segment 4 bases; nucleotides outside the gene matches: 10. The CDR3 consists of 15 residues. Germline V CDR1 and CDR2: SGHKS, YYEKEE (reference sequence). CDR3 sequence (DNA): TGTGCCAGCAGCCCGCTCGGGACAGGATTTTACGAGCAGTACTTC. Residues: CASSPLGTGFYEQYF.

The chain links TRBV6-8 to TRBJ1-1, with D tentatively TRBD1 (6 bases). CDR1 and CDR2 from the germline V gene are MNHGY and SAAAGT. The V and J ends lost 0 bases and 8 bases respectively, with 13 bases between them. The CDR3 spans 14 residues. The CDR3 loop reads CASSYSTVGQEAFF. For the CDR3, the DNA is TGTGCCAGCAGTTACTCGACGGTGGGACAAGAAGCTTTCTTT.

The rearrangement links TRBV7-9 to TRBJ2-1; no reliable D call. This CDR3 contains 14 residues. CDR1 is SEHNR and CDR2 is FQNEAQ in the germline V gene (reference sequence). V lost 5 bases, J lost 5 bases, and 13 bases lay in between. As DNA, the CDR3 is TGTGCCAGCAGCCCCGTTGTCGGGCACAATGAGCAGTTCTTC. Translated, it gives CASSPVVGHNEQFF. Using reference TRBV7-9 and TRBJ2-1 for the parts outside the CDR3, the full variable domain is DTGVSQNPRHKITKRGQNVTFRCDPISEHNRLYWYRQTLGQGPEFLTYFQNEAQLEKSRLLSDRFSAERPKGSFSTLEIQRTEQGDSAMYLCASSPVVGHNEQFFGPGTRLTVL.

V usage is TRBV2 and J usage is TRBJ1-6; 8 nucleotides match TRBD1. The ends lost 8 bases at V and 6 bases at J; junction bases unmatched: 6. CDR1 SNHLY and CDR2 FYNNEI come from the germline V gene. This CDR3 has 14 amino acids. The CDR3 nucleotides read TGTGCCAGCGAGACAGGGGAGCCTAATTCACCCCTCCACTTT. Translated: CASETGEPNSPLHF.